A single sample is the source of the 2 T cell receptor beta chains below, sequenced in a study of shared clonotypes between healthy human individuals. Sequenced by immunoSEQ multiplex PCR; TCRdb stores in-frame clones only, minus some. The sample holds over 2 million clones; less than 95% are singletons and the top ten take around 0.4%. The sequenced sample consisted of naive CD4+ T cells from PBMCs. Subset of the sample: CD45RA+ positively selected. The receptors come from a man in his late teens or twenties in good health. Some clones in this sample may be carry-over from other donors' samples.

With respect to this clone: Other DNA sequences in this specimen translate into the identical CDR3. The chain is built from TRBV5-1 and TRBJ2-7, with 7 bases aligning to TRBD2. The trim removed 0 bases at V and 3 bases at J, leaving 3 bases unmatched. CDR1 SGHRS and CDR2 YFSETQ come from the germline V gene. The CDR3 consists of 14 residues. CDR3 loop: CASSLGSGGYEQYF. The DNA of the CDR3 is TGCGCCAGCAGCTTGGGCTCGGGGGGCTACGAGCAGTACTTC.

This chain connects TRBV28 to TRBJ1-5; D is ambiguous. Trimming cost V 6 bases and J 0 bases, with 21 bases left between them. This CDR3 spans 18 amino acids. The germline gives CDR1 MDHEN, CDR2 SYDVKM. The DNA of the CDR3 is TGTGCCAGCAGCACCCCCCAGGCTGGGGTTAGTAGCAATCAGCCCCAGCATTTT. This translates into CASSTPQAGVSSNQPQHF.